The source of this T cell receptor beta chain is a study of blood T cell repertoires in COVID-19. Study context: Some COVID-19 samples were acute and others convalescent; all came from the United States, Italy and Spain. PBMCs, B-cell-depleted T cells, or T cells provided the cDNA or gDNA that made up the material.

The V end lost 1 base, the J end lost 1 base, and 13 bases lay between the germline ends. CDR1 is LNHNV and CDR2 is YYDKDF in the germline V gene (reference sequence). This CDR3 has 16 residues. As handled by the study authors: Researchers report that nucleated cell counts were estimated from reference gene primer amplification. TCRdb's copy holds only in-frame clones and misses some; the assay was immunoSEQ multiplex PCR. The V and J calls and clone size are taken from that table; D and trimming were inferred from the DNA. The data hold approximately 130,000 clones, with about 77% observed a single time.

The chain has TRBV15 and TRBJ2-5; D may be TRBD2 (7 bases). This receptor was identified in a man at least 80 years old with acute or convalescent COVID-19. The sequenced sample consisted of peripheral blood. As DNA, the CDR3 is TGTGCCACCAGCAGAGGGGCGGGGGCCCGCCAAGAGACCCAGTACTTC. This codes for CATSRGAGARQETQYF. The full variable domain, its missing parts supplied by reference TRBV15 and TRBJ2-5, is DAMVIQNPRYQVTQFGKPVTLSCSQTLNHNVMYWYQQKSSQAPKLLFHYYDKDFNNEADTPDNFQSRRPNTSFCFLDIRSPGLGDTAMYLCATSRGAGARQETQYFGPGTRLLVL.